This entry features one T cell receptor (beta chain) sequence. Antigen: not known. Profiling relied on immunoSEQ multiplex PCR, and the TCRdb table lists in-frame clones only, not all of them. The sample has 85,000 to 90,000 clones, 85% to 90% seen once; the top ten hold 16%. These data originate in a study of radiotherapy plus CTLA-4 blockade in lung cancer. The study, taken as a whole, reports: Response, reportedly, was best predicted by interferon-beta along with early blood T cell clone dynamics.

The CDR3 has 12 amino acids. Looked up from germline, CDR1 is SQVTM and CDR2 is ANQGSEA. The ends were cut back, 4 bases at V and 6 bases at J, with 12 bases in the middle. The specimen was peripheral blood, collected from a patient treated with radiotherapy plus ipilimumab. The receptor comes from a human donor with non-small cell lung cancer that progressed on radiotherapy plus ipilimumab. This chain connects TRBV29-1 to TRBJ1-1; D might be TRBD1 (6 bases). CDR3: CSVATGGAEAFF. CDR3 sequence (DNA): TGCAGCGTTGCGACAGGTGGCGCTGAAGCTTTCTTT.